These 19 T cell receptor beta chains came from one sample sequenced in a study of blood T cells in healthy people across ages. Using a J-beta primer mix together with a sample-barcoded 5' primer, a second PCR was run for about 7 to 12 cycles. TCRdb passed the 5' RACE reads through MiXCR, listing each CDR3 protein once. Of approximately 1,700,000 distinct CDR3 sequences listed, about 39% are singletons. The sequenced sample consisted of blood. The source is a human donor in good health.

The V gene is TRBV5-4, the J gene TRBJ2-7, with no clear D. This CDR3 contains 13 residues. The germline gives CDR1 SGHNT, CDR2 YYREEE (reference sequence). The V gene lost 0 bases and the J gene lost 5 bases, with 9 bases spanning the gap. CDR3 nucleotide sequence: TGTGCCAGCAGCTTGGATTTTTCCGACGAGCAGTACTTC. It is translated as CASSLDFSDEQYF.

J is TRBJ2-1 and V is TRBV13; TRBD2 aligns across 11 bases. V trimming: 5 bases; J trimming: 2 bases; junction bases outside the gene matches: 14. Germline CDR1 and CDR2: PRHDT and FYEKMQ (reference sequence). The CDR3 extends over 19 amino acids. For the CDR3, the DNA is TGTGCCAGCAGCACATGGGGGGGTAGCGGGGGGGCCGCCTACAATGAGCAGTTCTTC. Translating gives CASSTWGGSGGAAYNEQFF.

This clonotype was recorded a few times. The CDR3 here is CASTLTGSGRYEQYF. The DNA for the CDR3 is TGTGCCAGCACCCTTACCGGGAGCGGGCGCTACGAGCAGTACTTC. The chain employs TRBV7-2 and TRBJ2-7; tentative D call: TRBD2 (6 bases). This CDR3 spans 15 amino acids. Germline V gene lookup returns CDR1 SGHTA and CDR2 FQGNSA. Trimming stripped 7 bases from V and 3 bases from J, with 19 bases between. Using reference TRBV7-2 and TRBJ2-7 for the parts outside the CDR3, the full variable domain is GAGVSQSPSNKVTEKGKDVELRCDPISGHTALYWYRQSLGQGLEFLIYFQGNSAPDKSGLPSDRFSAERTGGSVSTLTIQRTQQEDSAVYLCASTLTGSGRYEQYFGPGTRLTVT.

The chain uses TRBV4-3 and TRBJ2-3; the match to TRBD1 covers 8 bases. Germline CDR1 and CDR2: LGHNA and YSLEER. The CDR3 is 17 amino acids. After removal of 4 bases from V and 5 bases from J, the junction contained 14 bases not matched to a gene. The CDR3 nucleotides read TGCGCCAGCAGCCCTTTTTTCTCCCGAGGACAGGGAGATACGCAGTATTTT. It yields the protein CASSPFFSRGQGDTQYF.

The chain carries TRBV5-1 and TRBJ2-5; a weak D match, TRBD1 (6 bases). This CDR3 spans 14 amino acids. Germline lookup yields CDR1 SGHRS and CDR2 YFSETQ. V was clipped by 7 bases and J by 5 bases, with 18 bases between them. The CDR3 DNA reads TGCGCCAGCGCAGTACTCAGGGGCACGGAGACCCAGTACTTC. Its translation: CASAVLRGTETQYF.

This clonotype was observed a handful of times. The gene calls are TRBV27 and TRBJ1-2; weak D call: TRBD1 (5 bases). The CDR3 is made up of 13 amino acids. V shed 3 bases and J shed 7 bases, with 12 bases lying between them. In germline, CDR1 is MNHEY, CDR2 SMNVEV (reference sequence). The DNA for the CDR3 is TGTGCCAGCAGTTTTGGGGGGATGGGTGGCTACACCTTC. Translating gives CASSFGGMGGYTF.

The chain joins TRBV29-1 to TRBJ2-4; TRBD2 aligns across 7 bases. The J call is doubtful: the DNA matches TRBJ2-7 better. The CDR3 has 14 amino acids. CDR1 and CDR2 from the germline V gene are SQVTM and ANQGSEA. The chain's CDR3 is CSVRRGRVDHEQYF. CDR3 nucleotide sequence: TGCAGCGTTCGGCGTGGGAGGGTGGACCACGAGCAGTACTTC.

This chain connects TRBV24-1 to TRBJ1-2; tentatively, D is TRBD1 (6 bases). The CDR3 is 13 amino acids. Trimming removed 4 bases at V and 6 bases at J, with 11 bases between. Germline V CDR1 and CDR2: KGHDR, SFDVKD. CDR3 loop: CATSDDGTNGYTF. In nucleotides, the CDR3 is TGTGCCACCAGTGACGACGGGACAAATGGCTACACCTTC.

The chain uses TRBV12-3 or TRBV12-4 and TRBJ2-7; TRBD2 matches at 7 bases. The CDR3 contains 16 residues. The J segment lost 4 bases and the V segment lost 4 bases, leaving 13 bases of the junction unmatched. The CDR3 sequence is CASSYVSGANRYEQYF. The CDR3 DNA is TGTGCCAGCAGTTACGTCAGCGGGGCGAACCGTTACGAGCAGTACTTC.

Notes on this clonotype: At one end the junction does not follow the germline gene, possibly because of a read error. The V gene is TRBV7-8, the J gene TRBJ2-3, with 9 bases aligning to TRBD2. The CDR3 has 14 amino acids. In germline, CDR1 is SGHVS, CDR2 FQNEAQ. The CDR3 sequence: CASSTGTSIDTQYF. The CDR3 DNA follows: TGTGCCAGCAGCACCGGGACTAGCATAGATACGCAGTATTTT.

The V call is TRBV7-9, the J call TRBJ2-5; perhaps D is TRBD1 or TRBD2 (5 bases each). The germline V and J ends were trimmed by 5 bases and 5 bases, with 21 bases remaining between them. Germline assignment: CDR1 SEHNR and CDR2 FQNEAQ (reference sequence). This CDR3 is built from 16 residues. The CDR3 DNA sequence: TGTGCCAGCAGCCTACCACGGTCTGAGGGGTGGGAGACCCAGTACTTC. Amino acids: CASSLPRSEGWETQYF.

CDR3 amino acids: CSASGTSYEQFF. The CDR3 DNA is TGCAGTGCTTCCGGGACTAGCTATGAGCAGTTCTTC. This rearrangement joins TRBV20-1 to TRBJ2-1; 9 nucleotides agree with TRBD2. CDR3 length: 12 residues. In germline, CDR1 is DFQATT, CDR2 SNEGSKA (reference sequence). J gave up 8 bases and V 5 bases, and 4 bases lay outside the gene matches.

This CDR3 reads CASTWGQGVNEQFF. The DNA for the CDR3 is TGTGCCAGCACCTGGGGACAGGGAGTGAATGAGCAGTTCTTC. This chain uses TRBV25-1 with TRBJ2-1, with TRBD1 matching 9 bases. J gave up 7 bases and V 7 bases, and 8 bases lay outside the gene matches. The CDR3 runs to 14 residues. Germline assignment: CDR1 MGHDK and CDR2 SYGVNS.

This clonotype was seen more than once but under ten times. This chain connects TRBV4-2 to TRBJ2-4; possibly TRBD1 for D (6 bases). This CDR3 spans 17 amino acids. V was pared by 1 base and J by 5 bases, with 18 bases between. Germline assignment: CDR1 LGHNA and CDR2 YNFKEQ. As DNA, the CDR3 is TGTGCCAGCAGCCAAGTACAGGGTCACAATCCCCAAAACATTCAGTACTTC. Encoded protein: CASSQVQGHNPQNIQYF.

The V call is TRBV27, the J call TRBJ1-2; D perhaps matches TRBD1 (5 bases). The CDR3 extends over 15 amino acids. V gave up 0 bases and J gave up 7 bases, with 15 bases separating them. Germline V CDR1 and CDR2: MNHEY, SMNVEV (reference sequence). The CDR3 spells CASSLSGHGGGGYTF. In nucleotides, the CDR3 is TGTGCCAGCAGTTTATCCGGCCATGGTGGGGGTGGCTACACCTTC.

There are a few counts of this clonotype. V gene TRBV12-3 or TRBV12-4 combines with J gene TRBJ1-1, with TRBD1 identical over 8 bases. The CDR3 length is 15 residues. V lost 4 bases to trimming and J lost 4 bases; unmatched junction nucleotides: 8. The CDR3 here is CASSYKGTGFTEAFF. CDR3 DNA: TGTGCCAGCAGTTATAAGGGGACAGGTTTCACTGAAGCTTTCTTT.

CDR3 DNA: TGCAGCGCCCGGGGTGGACAGATCTACGAGCAGTACTTC. This codes for CSARGGQIYEQYF. The rearrangement uses TRBV29-1 and TRBJ2-7; perhaps TRBD1 as D (6 bases). Germline values: CDR1 SQVTM, CDR2 ANQGSEA. The germline V and J ends were trimmed by 7 bases and 3 bases, with 16 bases remaining between them. This CDR3 contains 13 residues.

The table lists this clonotype with a count of one. A much more abundant neighbour one base away suggests this may be a read error. The chain uses TRBV20-1 and TRBJ2-6; D unclear. This CDR3 spans 16 amino acids. CDR1 and CDR2 from the germline V gene are DFQATT and SNEGSKA (reference sequence). The CDR3 DNA reads as TGCGGTGCTAGTCGGGCCTTTAGTCCTGGGGCCAACGTCCTGACTTTC. Translated: CGASRAFSPGANVLTF.

This clonotype has more than one count but fewer than ten. V gene TRBV9 combines with J gene TRBJ1-5, with TRBD1 matching 7 bases. The V gene's germline CDR1 is SGDLS and CDR2 YYNGEE. The CDR3 totals 17 residues. The V and J ends lost 2 bases and 0 bases, in that order; junction bases with no gene match: 8. The CDR3 loop reads CASSVGGQDHSNQPQHF. The CDR3 bases are TGTGCCAGCAGCGTTGGAGGACAGGACCATAGCAATCAGCCCCAGCATTTT. The complete variable domain, with remaining parts taken from reference TRBV9 and TRBJ1-5, reads DSGVTQTPKHLITATGQRVTLRCSPRSGDLSVYWYQQSLDQGLQFLIQYYNGEERAKGNILERFSAQQFPDLHSELNLSSLELGDSALYFCASSVGGQDHSNQPQHFGDGTRLSIL.